These 20 T cell receptor beta chains were sequenced from one sample in a study of tissue T cells after allogeneic stem cell transplantation. Repertoires were generated with immunoSEQ multiplex PCR, while TCRdb's copy carries only in-frame clones and drops some. The sample lists roughly 21,000 clones; approximately 69% were seen once. Sequencing input: blood. These receptors originate from a female BALB/c mouse in good health. MHC haplotype of the strain: H2-d.

Points on this clone: The genes and germline here are from mouse. The read falls 1 residue short of the CDR3 end, and the missing part is taken from the germline J gene. The genes are TRBV13-1 and TRBJ2-2; D not resolved. The CDR3 covers 12 residues. From germline, CDR1 is NSHNY and CDR2 SYGAGN. Trimming shortened V by 3 bases and J by 3 bases, and 3 bases separated the two germline ends. CDR3 protein: CASSGYTGQLYF. The sequenced part of the CDR3 DNA is TGTGCCAGCAGTGGATACACCGGGCAGCTCTAC.

Concerning this clone: Mouse gene names apply. The read halts 1 residue ahead of the CDR3 end, with the missing end drawn from the germline J gene. The chain combines TRBV17 with TRBJ1-4, with 9 bases aligning to TRBD1. V dropped 3 bases and J dropped 5; count of bases not matched to a gene: 4. Germline V gives CDR1 MNHDT, CDR2 YYDKIL. CDR3 size: 15 residues. CDR3 protein: CASSRGTGKNERLFF. The CDR3 bases that were read are TGTGCTAGCAGTAGGGGGACAGGGAAGAACGAAAGATTATTT.

On this clone itself: These gene names are mouse names. The read ends 1 residue early relative to the CDR3; the germline J gene fills the gap. The V gene is TRBV19, the J gene TRBJ1-1; 7 bases are a match to TRBD1. There are 13 residues in the CDR3. Germline loops: CDR1 FNHDT, CDR2 SITEND (reference sequence). J gave up 0 bases and V 9 bases, and 5 bases lay outside the gene matches. CDR3 sequence reads: CATGDSSNTEVFF. The CDR3 DNA, read in part, is TGTGCCACCGGGGACAGTTCAAACACAGAAGTCTTC. Full variable domain (rest looked up from reference TRBV19 and TRBJ1-1): GGIITQTPKFLIGQEGQKLTLKCQQNFNHDTMYWYRQDSGKGLRLIYYSITENDLQKGDLSEGYDASREKKSSFSLTVTSAQKNEMAVFLCATGDSSNTEVFFGKGTRLTVV.

Regarding this clone: Gene names follow the mouse nomenclature. The read terminates 1 residue before the CDR3 end, so the remaining end is supplied by the germline J gene. The chain employs TRBV31 and TRBJ2-5, with TRBD1 identical over 7 bases. The CDR3 has 13 residues. The germline CDR1 and CDR2 sequences are GKSSPN and SITVG. V trimming: 3 bases; J trimming: 2 bases; junction bases outside the gene matches: 2. The CDR3: CAWSQGVQDTQYF. Incomplete CDR3 DNA: TGTGCCTGGAGCCAGGGGGTCCAAGACACCCAGTAC.

As regards this clone: Mouse names are used for the genes. Coverage ceases 1 residue before the CDR3 finishes, and the germline J gene fills in the end. The chain combines TRBV2 with TRBJ2-3, with 10 bases identical to TRBD2. CDR3 length equals 16 residues. Germline-derived CDR1 and CDR2 are LGHNA and YSYQKL. Trimming took 0 bases from V and 3 from J; bases not matched to a gene: 3. The CDR3 is CASSQDATGGAETLYF. The DNA read from the CDR3 is TGTGCCAGCAGCCAAGATGCGACTGGGGGGGCAGAAACGCTGTAT.

Regarding this clone: Each gene name is a mouse one. Coverage ceases 1 residue before the CDR3 finishes, and the germline J gene fills in the end. This chain uses TRBV5 with TRBJ1-5; D is uncertain. Germline CDR1 LGHNA, CDR2 YNLKQL (reference sequence). The CDR3 covers 11 residues. Deletions cut 0 bases from V and 9 bases from J, with 3 bases between. The part of the CDR3 DNA that was read is TGTGCCAGCAGCCAAGAAGGGGCTCCGCTT. Translation: CASSQEGAPL. The whole CDR3 protein reads CASSQEGAPLF.

As concerns this clone: Gene names are mouse gene names. Read sequence stops 1 residue before the CDR3 end, and the germline J gene provides the missing end. The rearrangement joins TRBV13-1 to TRBJ1-6; TRBD1 aligns across 7 bases. TRBJ1-6 has ORF status, its function being uncertain. The CDR3 length is 14 residues. In germline, CDR1 is NSHNY, CDR2 SYGAGN. Germline trimming cut 2 bases from V and 8 bases from J; bases unmatched to any gene: 4. The CDR3 reads CASSEGGRDSPLYF. Partial CDR3 DNA: TGTGCCAGCAGTGAAGGGGGCCGAGATTCGCCCCTCTAC.

On this clone: The gene names here belong to mouse. The read ends 1 residue shy of where the CDR3 ends; the end is completed using the germline J gene. V and J are TRBV4 and TRBJ2-3, with D hard to call. Deletions cut 5 bases from V and 1 base from J, with 7 bases between. Germline CDR1 reads LGHDT; CDR2 reads YNNKQL (reference sequence). This CDR3 region has 13 residues. The DNA read from the CDR3 is TGTGCCAGCAGCCGGAGGGGTGCAGAAACGCTGTAT. Its protein product is CASSRRGAETLY. The CDR3 as a whole reads CASSRRGAETLYF.

This clone was detected a few times. Gene labels here are mouse ones. Partial CDR3 DNA: TGTGCCAGCAGGGGGACAGGGGGTGCTGAGCAGTTC. Protein: CASRGTGGAEQF. The whole CDR3 protein reads CASRGTGGAEQFF. The gene calls are TRBV19 and TRBJ2-1, with TRBD1 identical over 11 bases. The read ends 1 residue early relative to the CDR3; the germline J gene fills the gap. The CDR3 extends over 13 amino acids. Trimming cost V 5 bases and J 6 bases; bases outside gene matches: 1. Germline V gene lookup returns CDR1 FNHDT and CDR2 SITEND (reference sequence).

In the case of this clone: Mouse germline and gene names are used. The read gets to within 1 residue of the CDR3 end, and the germline J gene fills in the rest. The chain links TRBV19 to TRBJ2-5; no firm D call. CDR3 length equals 13 residues. The V gene's germline CDR1 is FNHDT and CDR2 SITEND (reference sequence). The V gene lost 2 bases and the J gene lost 2 bases, with 6 bases spanning the gap. The sequenced part of the CDR3 DNA is TGTGCCAGCAGTATGGTCAGCCAAGACACCCAGTAC. Its protein is CASSMVSQDTQY. The whole CDR3 reads CASSMVSQDTQYF.

Of note for this clone: The genes and germline here are from mouse. The read finishes 1 residue shy of the CDR3 end, and the germline J gene is used to complete it. V usage is TRBV20 and J usage is TRBJ1-5; D not resolved. The germline gives CDR1 GFQATS, CDR2 STVNSAI. Trimming shortened V by 1 base and J by 7 bases, and 5 bases separated the two germline ends. This CDR3 comprises 11 residues. CDR3 protein: CGARGRQAPLF. CDR3 DNA (partial): TGTGGTGCTAGGGGCCGGCAGGCTCCGCTT.

With regard to this clone: All gene names here are mouse names. The CDR3 end lies 1 residue beyond the end of the read and is filled in from the germline J gene. The V gene is TRBV19, the J gene TRBJ2-4; 8 nucleotides line up with TRBD2. CDR1 is FNHDT and CDR2 is SITEND in the germline V gene (reference sequence). CDR3 length: 13 residues. Trimming cost V 2 bases and J 7 bases; bases outside gene matches: 3. CDR3 sequence: CASSMGTGDTLYF. The covered CDR3 bases are TGTGCCAGCAGTATGGGGACTGGAGACACCTTGTAC.

As to this clone: The listed genes are named as in mouse. The CDR3 end falls 1 residue outside the read, so it is completed with the germline J gene. J is TRBJ1-2 and V is TRBV13-3; D possibly corresponds to TRBD1 (5 bases). Germline CDR1 reads NNHDY; CDR2 reads SYVADS. Trimming took off 3 bases at V and 6 bases at J, with 9 bases between the two ends. CDR3 size: 12 residues. The CDR3 region is CASSGRGTDYTF. CDR3 DNA (partial): TGTGCCAGCAGTGGACGGGGGACCGACTACACC.

About this clone itself: The gene names given are mouse names. Read data end 1 residue before the CDR3 end; the end is taken from the germline J gene. The gene calls are TRBV31 and TRBJ2-1; TRBD1 matches 10 bases. The trim removed 3 bases at V and 6 bases at J, leaving 5 bases unmatched. Germline V lookup: CDR1 GKSSPN, CDR2 SITVG. CDR3 length equals 14 residues. The DNA read from the CDR3 is TGTGCCTGGAGCGCCGGGACAGGGGTTGCTGAGCAGTTC. Translated: CAWSAGTGVAEQF. The full CDR3 protein reads CAWSAGTGVAEQFF.

Worth noting for this clone: The genes and germline here are from mouse. The read halts 1 residue ahead of the CDR3 end, with the missing end drawn from the germline J gene. This chain joins TRBV29 and TRBJ2-7; D uncertain. In germline, CDR1 is MSHET, CDR2 SYDVDS. The CDR3 consists of 12 residues. The germline V and J ends were trimmed by 4 bases and 4 bases, with 8 bases remaining between them. The part of the CDR3 DNA that was read is TGTGCTAGCAGTTCCGGGAGTTATGAACAGTAC. Translated: CASSSGSYEQY. The full CDR3 reads CASSSGSYEQYF.

Worth noting for this clone: Gene names are mouse gene names. The sequence runs out 1 residue before the end of the CDR3; the remainder is reconstructed from the germline J gene. The chain employs TRBV19 and TRBJ1-4; D perhaps matches TRBD1 (6 bases). V was cut by 6 bases and J by 6 bases, with 15 bases left in between. In germline, CDR1 is FNHDT, CDR2 SITEND (reference sequence). The CDR3 has 14 residues. The CDR3 reads CASKGRGADERLFF. CDR3 DNA, as far as it was read: TGTGCCAGCAAAGGGCGGGGGGCCGACGAAAGATTATTT.

Remarks on this clone: Gene names and germline match the mouse. The read ends 1 residue early relative to the CDR3; the germline J gene fills the gap. The J gene is TRBJ2-3, the V gene TRBV5, with TRBD2 identical over 8 bases. Germline lookup yields CDR1 LGHNA and CDR2 YNLKQL (reference sequence). Germline trimming cut 0 bases from V and 0 bases from J; bases unmatched to any gene: 5. The CDR3 runs to 17 residues. The CDR3 spells CASSQEGWGGSAETLYF. CDR3 DNA, as far as it was read: TGTGCCAGCAGCCAAGAAGGATGGGGGGGTAGTGCAGAAACGCTGTAT.

Comments on this clone: Genes and germline are mouse. The read finishes 1 residue shy of the CDR3 end, and the germline J gene is used to complete it. V is TRBV17 and J is TRBJ2-2, with TRBD1 as a possible D gene (7 bases). The CDR3 totals 14 residues. V was clipped by 7 bases and J by 1 base, with 10 bases between them. The germline V gene has CDR1 MNHDT and CDR2 YYDKIL. The sequenced part of the CDR3 DNA is TGTGCTAGCAAGGGGGCGCTAAACACCGGGCAGCTCTAC. This sequence encodes CASKGALNTGQLY. The CDR3 reads in full as CASKGALNTGQLYF.

Comment on this clone: These gene names are mouse names. The CDR3 extends 1 residue past the end of the read, so its final part is completed from the germline J gene. This chain links TRBV13-3 with TRBJ2-2; 7 bases are a match to TRBD1. V dropped 3 bases and J dropped 4; count of bases not matched to a gene: 6. Germline loops: CDR1 NNHDY, CDR2 SYVADS. There are 15 residues in the CDR3. The DNA read from the CDR3 is TGTGCCAGCAGTGCCGACAGGGTGAGCACCGGGCAGCTCTAC. Translation gives CASSADRVSTGQLY. From start to end, the CDR3 is CASSADRVSTGQLYF.

There are a few counts of this clone. Any gene name here is a mouse gene name. The read is 1 residue too short to cover the CDR3 end, so that end is filled in from the germline J gene. The chain is built from TRBV1 and TRBJ1-3; 7 nucleotides line up with TRBD1. After removal of 0 bases from V and 0 bases from J, the junction contained 5 bases not matched to a gene. Germline V gene data show CDR1 as NSQYPW and CDR2 as LRSPGD (reference sequence). This CDR3 has 17 amino acids. Partial CDR3 DNA: TGCACCTGCAGTGCAGATTCCAGGGGGTTTTCTGGAAATACGCTCTAT. Amino acids: CTCSADSRGFSGNTLY. The full CDR3 reads CTCSADSRGFSGNTLYF.